The clone carrying this T cell receptor (beta chain) occurred many times. Its target is not known. An absence of ophthalmopathy progression within 18 months meant stable Graves' hyperthyroidism. Patients aged 18 to 65 had newly diagnosed hyperthyroidism of under 2 months' duration. This specimen comes from a study of T cells in Graves' hyperthyroidism and ophthalmopathy. TCR beta CDR3 region amplification was performed from RNA transcripts. TCR CDR3 regions were first amplified by RT-PCR with HTBI primers. MiXCR was run by TCRdb on the multiplex PCR reads, yielding one entry per CDR3 protein. The sample lists approximately 640,000 distinct CDR3 sequences, 16% occurring once. Study results and limitations: Model output signaled ophthalmopathy a median approximately 6 months ahead of onset.

Germline values: CDR1 MDHEN, CDR2 SYDVKM. V lost 3 bases to trimming and J lost 8 bases, with 16 bases between them. The CDR3 spans 15 residues. The TCR originated in a woman in her 30s with Graves' hyperthyroidism. The sequenced sample was blood. This chain joins TRBV28 and TRBJ1-4; D is undetermined. As DNA, the CDR3 is TGTGCCAGCAGTTTCCCCGCGGCGGTTGGGGAAAAACTGTTTTTT. It codes for CASSFPAAVGEKLFF.